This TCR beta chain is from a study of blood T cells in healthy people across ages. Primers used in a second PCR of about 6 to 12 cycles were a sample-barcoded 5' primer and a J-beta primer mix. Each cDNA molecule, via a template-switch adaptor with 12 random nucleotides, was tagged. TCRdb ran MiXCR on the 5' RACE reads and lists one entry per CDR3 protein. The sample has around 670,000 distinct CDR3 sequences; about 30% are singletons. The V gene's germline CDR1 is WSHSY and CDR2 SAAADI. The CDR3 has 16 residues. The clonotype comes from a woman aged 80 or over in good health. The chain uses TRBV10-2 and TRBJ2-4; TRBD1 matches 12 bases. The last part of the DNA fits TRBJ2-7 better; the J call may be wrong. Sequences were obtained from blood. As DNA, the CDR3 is TGCGCCAGCGGGACAGGGGGCTCCCGTGGAAAATACGAGCAGTACTTC. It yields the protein CASGTGGSRGKYEQYF.